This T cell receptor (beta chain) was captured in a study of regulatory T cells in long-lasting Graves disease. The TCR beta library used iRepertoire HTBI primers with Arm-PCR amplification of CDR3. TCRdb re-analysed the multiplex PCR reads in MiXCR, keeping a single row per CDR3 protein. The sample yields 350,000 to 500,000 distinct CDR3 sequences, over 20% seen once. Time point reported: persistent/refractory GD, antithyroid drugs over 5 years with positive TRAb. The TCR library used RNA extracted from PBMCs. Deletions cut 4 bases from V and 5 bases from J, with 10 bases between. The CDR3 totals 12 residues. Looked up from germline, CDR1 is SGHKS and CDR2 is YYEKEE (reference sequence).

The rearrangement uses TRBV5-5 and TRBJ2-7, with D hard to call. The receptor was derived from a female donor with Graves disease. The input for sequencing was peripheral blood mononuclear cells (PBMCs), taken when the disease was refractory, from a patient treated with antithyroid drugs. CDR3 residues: CASSPTKDEQYF. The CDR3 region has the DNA TGTGCCAGCAGCCCGACGAAGGACGAGCAGTACTTC. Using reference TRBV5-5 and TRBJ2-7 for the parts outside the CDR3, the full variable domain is DAGVTQSPTHLIKTRGQQVTLRCSPISGHKSVSWYQQVLGQGPQFIFQYYEKEERGRGNFPDRFSARQFPNYSSELNVNALLLGDSALYLCASSPTKDEQYFGPGTRLTVT.